The sequence of this T cell receptor beta chain was determined in a study of blood T cell repertoires in COVID-19. About the research overall: COVID-19 samples, acute and convalescent, were from the United States, Italy and Spain.

Clones were sequenced by immunoSEQ multiplex PCR, and TCRdb holds only the in-frame ones, with some missing. The sample contains some 130,000 clones, roughly 84% of which appear only once. The CDR3 length is 14 residues. Deletions cut 3 bases from V and 7 bases from J, with 13 bases between. Germline V gives CDR1 ENHRY, CDR2 SYGVKD. The TCR was taken from a woman in her twenties or thirties who had recovered from COVID-19. Sequenced material: peripheral blood. The chain is built from TRBV10-3 and TRBJ1-5; D remains ambiguous. The CDR3 region has the DNA TGTGCCATCAGTGATCTAGGGTCGGGGCAGCCCCAGCATTTT. The encoded protein is CAISDLGSGQPQHF.